This T cell receptor (beta chain) was identified in a study of control samples from healthy donors and cancer patients. Repertoires were generated with immunoSEQ multiplex PCR, while TCRdb's copy carries only in-frame clones and drops some. The sample includes around 130,000 clones, under 90% seen only once; the top ten take 6.5% to 9.5%. Germline-derived CDR1 and CDR2 are SEHNR and FQNEAQ (reference sequence). The CDR3 is 15 residues long. V trimming: 6 bases; J trimming: 1 base; junction bases outside the gene matches: 5. Input material: PBMCs. The chain couples TRBV7-9 to TRBJ1-5; 8 bases are shared with TRBD1. This sequence originates from a man aged 50-60 years with head and neck cancer. Written as DNA, the CDR3 is TGTGCCAGCAGTTCCGGACAGGGAAGCAATCAGCCCCAGCATTTT. It yields the protein CASSSGQGSNQPQHF.